A selection of T cell receptor beta chains follows, all from one sample in a study of cytomegalovirus exposure and HLA in healthy donors. The repertoire was sequenced with immunoSEQ multiplex PCR; TCRdb's copy has only in-frame clones and lacks some. The sample holds roughly 150,000 clones; 60% to 85% are singletons and the top ten take about 13%. Material for sequencing was PBMCs. The receptors shown here come from a man in his forties or fifties in good health and CMV-seropositive. CDR3s include the opening cysteine and the closing phenylalanine or tryptophan. The D gene is left open where the match is weak. Clone size is stated in some rows and not others, as once, few, many or a class when expanded.

TRBV11-1	TRBD2	once	TRBJ2-1	TGTGCCAGCAGCTTACCACTAGCGGGAGGGGACAATGAGCAATTCTTC	CASSLPLAGGDNEQFF
TRBV15	NA	NA	TRBJ2-1	TGTGCCACCAGCAGAGACCTAGGGGATGAGCAGTTCTTC	CATSRDLGDEQFF
TRBV7-9	NA	once	TRBJ2-3	TGTGCCAGCAGCATCGGTACAGATACGCAGTATTTT	CASSIGTDTQYF
TRBV5-1	NA	NA	TRBJ1-4	TGCGCCAGCAGCTTGGGGGGGCAGCCTAATGAAAAACTGTTTTTT	CASSLGGQPNEKLFF
TRBV9	NA	NA	TRBJ2-1	TGTGCCAGCAGCGTAGGGAGGAACAATGAGCAGTTCTTC	CASSVGRNNEQFF
TRBV19	NA	once	TRBJ2-2	TGTGCCAGTAGTATCGAGGGCCTAAGGGCCGGGGAGCTGTTTTTT	CASSIEGLRAGELFF
TRBV5-4	TRBD2	NA	TRBJ2-2	TGTGCCAGCAGCTTGCCCGGACTAGCGGGAGTGGGCGGGGAGCTGTTTTTT	CASSLPGLAGVGGELFF
TRBV19	NA	NA	TRBJ2-1	TGTGCCAGTAGTATTGGTTCGGCAGCGGGCCCCTACAATGAGCAGTTCTTC	CASSIGSAAGPYNEQFF
TRBV5-6	TRBD2	once	TRBJ2-2	TGTGCCAGCAGCCTAGCGGGCCATTCGTCGAACACCGGGGAGCTGTTTTTT	CASSLAGHSSNTGELFF
TRBV30	NA	NA	TRBJ1-1	TGTGCCGCAGGGTACGTGAACACTGAAGCTTTCTTT	CAAGYVNTEAFF
TRBV14	TRBD2	NA	TRBJ2-7	TGTGCCAGCAGCCCCCTATGGGGGGAGGGAGCCTACGAGCAGTACTTC	CASSPLWGEGAYEQYF
TRBV7-8	TRBD2	NA	TRBJ2-3	TGTGCCAGCAGCTTGCCGGGACTAGCGTTTAGCACAGATACGCAGTATTTT	CASSLPGLAFSTDTQYF
TRBV4-1	TRBD2	few	TRBJ2-5	TGCGCCAGCGCGCGCGTGCTAGCGGGAGGAGTTCGGGAGACCCAGTACTTC	CASARVLAGGVRETQYF
TRBV5-1	NA	NA	TRBJ2-4	TGCGCCAGCAGCTTGGGTGGCGGGTCAAACAGTCAGTACTTC	CASSLGGGSNSQYF
TRBV11-1	NA	few	TRBJ2-3	TGTGCCAGCAGACAAGAGCCAGTCGGGGCAGATACGCAGTATTTT	CASRQEPVGADTQYF
TRBV11-2	TRBD1	NA	TRBJ2-6	TGTGCCAGCAGCAGGGGACAGGGGGTGGCTGGGGCCAACGTCCTGACTTTC	CASSRGQGVAGANVLTF
TRBV7-9	TRBD1	NA	TRBJ2-1	TGTGCCAGCAGCTTTTTCCGACAGGGCGGTGAGCAGTTCTTC	CASSFFRQGGEQFF
TRBV4-1	TRBD2	NA	TRBJ2-2	TGCGCCAGCAGCCAAGAGCCGGGACTAGGGTTCACCGGGGAGCTGTTTTTT	CASSQEPGLGFTGELFF
TRBV27	TRBD2	NA	TRBJ2-3	TGTGCCAGCATAGCGGGAGCAGGCGATACGCAGTATTTT	CASIAGAGDTQYF
TRBV27	NA	NA	TRBJ2-7	TGTGCCAGCTGGGGCCGAAACTCCTACGAGCAGTACTTC	CASWGRNSYEQYF
TRBV5-4	NA	NA	TRBJ2-7	TGTGCCAGCAGCTTGTCTAGCCTATCCTACGAGCAGTACTTC	CASSLSSLSYEQYF
TRBV9	TRBD2	NA	TRBJ2-1	TGTGCCAGCAGCGCCCAGGGAGGGGACAATGAGCAGTTCTTC	CASSAQGGDNEQFF
TRBV4-3	TRBD2	few	TRBJ2-7	TGCGCCAGCAGCCAGGGGAGGGGTCTTGAGCAGTACTTC	CASSQGRGLEQYF
TRBV28	NA	NA	TRBJ1-2	TGTGCCAGCAGTTTATCAGTGACAGACTATGGCTACACCTTC	CASSLSVTDYGYTF
TRBV9	NA	NA	TRBJ1-2	TGTGCCAGCAGCGTAGGATCGGGGGGAGCATTATATGGCTACACCTTC	CASSVGSGGALYGYTF
TRBV15	TRBD2	NA	TRBJ2-3	TGTGCCACCAGCAGATTTAGCGGGAGGGCCGCAGATACGCAGTATTTT	CATSRFSGRAADTQYF
TRBV5-4	NA	few	TRBJ2-3	TGTGCCAGCACCATTGGACGGACTAGCACAGATACGCAGTATTTT	CASTIGRTSTDTQYF
TRBV9	TRBD2	NA	TRBJ2-3	TGTGCCAGCAGCGTAGGGTTAGCGGGAGGTCGTACAGATACGCAGTATTTT	CASSVGLAGGRTDTQYF
TRBV11-2	NA	NA	TRBJ1-1	TGTGCCAGCAGCCGTTACCTGACAGGATTGAACACTGAAGCTTTCTTT	CASSRYLTGLNTEAFF
TRBV7-2	NA	NA	TRBJ1-6	TGTGCCAGCAGCTTAGACTCCATAAGGGGCTCACCCCTCCACTTT	CASSLDSIRGSPLHF
TRBV5-1	TRBD2	NA	TRBJ2-2	TGCGCCAGCAGCTTCCTAGCGGTAAACACCGGGGAGCTGTTTTTT	CASSFLAVNTGELFF
TRBV7-2	TRBD1	NA	TRBJ2-5	TGTGCCAGCAGCTTGGGACAGGGGGGGAAGACCCAGTACTTC	CASSLGQGGKTQYF
TRBV7-2	NA	NA	TRBJ2-3	TGTGCCACCCGGAGGGACCCAGACTCGGATACGCAGTATTTT	CATRRDPDSDTQYF
TRBV27	NA	NA	TRBJ2-7	TGTGCCAGCAGTCTTACAAGGGGTCTCTCCGAGCAGTACTTC	CASSLTRGLSEQYF
TRBV28	NA	NA	TRBJ2-5	TGTGCCAGCAGTTCACCTAAGGAGACCCAGTACTTC	CASSSPKETQYF
TRBV2	NA	NA	TRBJ1-2	TGTGCCAGCAACAGCGACAGAACTAACTATGGCTACACCTTC	CASNSDRTNYGYTF
TRBV5-1	NA	few	TRBJ2-3	TGCGCCAGCAGCTTGATTCCACAGGGCGGCACAGATACGCAGTATTTT	CASSLIPQGGTDTQYF
TRBV29-1	TRBD1	NA	TRBJ2-7	TGCAGCGTACGGGACAGAGCCTACGAGCAGTACTTC	CSVRDRAYEQYF
TRBV7-6	NA	NA	TRBJ2-7	TGTGCCAGCAGCTTAGCCAGCTCCTACGAGCAGTACTTC	CASSLASSYEQYF
TRBV10-3	TRBD1	NA	TRBJ2-7	TGTGCCATCAGTGACCAGGGGGCCTACGAGCAGTACTTC	CAISDQGAYEQYF
TRBV30	NA	NA	TRBJ2-7	TGTGCCTGGGGAGAAGCGGACTACGAGCAGTACTTC	CAWGEADYEQYF
TRBV6-5	NA	NA	TRBJ1-3	TGTGCCAGCAGATCCGACATAGGAAACACCATATATTTT	CASRSDIGNTIYF
TRBV7-8	NA	NA	TRBJ1-2	TGTGCCAGCAGCCCTCGAAGGGGAGGGGACTATGGCTACACCTTC	CASSPRRGGDYGYTF
TRBV4-3	TRBD1	NA	TRBJ1-2	TGCGCCAGCAGCCAAGGCCAGGGGGAACGGGGTCGAGGCTACACCTTC	CASSQGQGERGRGYTF
TRBV6-6	NA	NA	TRBJ2-7	TGTGCCAGCAGTTACACAGGGTCCTACGAGCAGTACTTC	CASSYTGSYEQYF